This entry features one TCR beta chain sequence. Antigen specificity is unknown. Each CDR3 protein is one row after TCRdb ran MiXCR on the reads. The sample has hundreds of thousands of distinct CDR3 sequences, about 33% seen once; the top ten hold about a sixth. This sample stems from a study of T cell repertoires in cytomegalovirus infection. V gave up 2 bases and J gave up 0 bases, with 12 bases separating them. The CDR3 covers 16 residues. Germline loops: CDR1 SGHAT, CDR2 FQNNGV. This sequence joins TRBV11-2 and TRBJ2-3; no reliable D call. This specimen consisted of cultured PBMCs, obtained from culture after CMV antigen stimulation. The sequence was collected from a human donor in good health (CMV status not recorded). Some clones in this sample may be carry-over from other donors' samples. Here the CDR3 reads CASSLFSAISTDTQYF. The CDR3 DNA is TGTGCCAGCAGCTTATTTAGTGCGATTAGCACAGATACGCAGTATTTT.